This TCR beta chain emerged from a study of Graves' ophthalmopathy and Graves' hyperthyroidism. For the study at large: The blood sample was drawn at first diagnosis and before any treatment.

This clonotype turned up a few times. RNA transcripts were the source from which TCR beta CDR3 regions were amplified. HTBI-primed RT-PCR formed the first round, and a multiplex PCR formed the second. TCRdb re-called the multiplex PCR reads through MiXCR, storing one row per CDR3 protein. The sample has about 620,000 distinct CDR3 sequences; 20% to 25% are singletons. Stable hyperthyroidism referred to disease that showed no ophthalmopathy within 18 months of follow-up. V lost 7 bases to trimming and J lost 6 bases, with 18 bases between them. The CDR3 extends over 14 amino acids. Source material: peripheral blood. The TCR originated in a woman aged 18-29 years with stable Graves' hyperthyroidism. Some clones in this sample may be carry-over from other donors' samples. This chain uses TRBV12-3 or TRBV12-4 with TRBJ1-2; no clear D gene. The CDR3 nucleotides read TGTGCCAGCATCTCCTCGGGGTCGAAGGATGGCTACACCTTC. This sequence encodes CASISSGSKDGYTF.